This TCR beta chain was sequenced in a study of shared clonotypes between healthy human individuals (dated by TCRdb to the early 2020s). Describing the broader study: The cohort included a few men and a couple of women between 18 and 49 years of age. For each donor, three plates each were used for CD4 naive and CD4 memory, two plates were used for CD8 naive, and one plate was used for CD8 memory. To estimate repertoire size and how much clonotypes are shared between individuals, the study performed deep sequencing of blood TCR repertoires from about five healthy adults. To increase sequencing depth and limit assay-specific biases, different laboratories used diverse techniques to prepare libraries and sequence TCR repertoires. Leukapheresis yielded between about 0.94 and 8.9 billion PBMCs per donor. What the research found in general, with its limitations: Across four donors, approximately 5% of naive CD4, approximately 4% of naive CD8, about 2.3% of memory CD4, and around 0.4% of memory CD8 clonotypes were shared. Even with the large sequencing depth, rarefaction of the sorted-subset datasets indicated that sequencing was incomplete. Based on pairwise subsampling, the degree of clonotype sharing among donors was expected to be affected by sequencing depth. Clonotypes shared by all four sorted-subset donors showed higher generation probabilities than non-shared clonotypes. Sampling was limited to blood, and TCR repertoires in tissue likely differ from TCR repertoires in blood. Naive subsets generally had larger estimated clonotype richness than memory subsets did. The genetic and exposure-history diversity represented was limited by the small number of donors.

Using the deep immunoSEQ assay, TCR CDR3 regions were amplified from genomic DNA by multiplex PCR. Extracted genomic DNA from each cell subset was distributed evenly across all wells of several immunoSEQ 96-well plates, and each plate was treated as a replicate. For sorted subsets, approximately 210 ng of genomic DNA, equivalent to some 33,000 T cell genomes, went into each replicate PCR. Purified libraries were quantified with a Qubit 3.0 fluorometer, sized on a Bioanalyzer 2100, and re-quantified with the KAPA Library Quantification kit. Every immunoSEQ 96-well plate was sequenced on a separate single-read 150-cycle Illumina NextSeq 550 flow cell. On the authors' methods: The immunoSEQ output contained only junctional sequences without quality scores, so filtering could not match that applied to full-length reads. To assign V/J genes and CDR3, sequences were annotated against IMGT germline references using PyIR, a Python wrapper for IgBLAST v1.9. Reads were removed for weak V/J assignments (E-value above 1e-6), missing CDR3, stop codons, out-of-frame junctions, or ambiguous translated residues. V3J clonotypes were defined as sequences sharing the same inferred V gene, J gene, and CDR3 amino acid sequence. The percentage overlap between two repertoires was calculated by dividing the number of shared unique clonotypes by the size of the smaller repertoire. Repertoire richness was assessed with RTK rarefaction, the Chao1 estimator, and Recon v2.1 estimates of unobserved clonotypes. OLGA was used to compute generation probabilities for all TCRbeta clonotypes that the gDNA method yielded from four donors. TCRdb carries this immuneACCESS record with in-frame sequences only. Its versions omit some clonotypes, under half of them owing to an unresolved V gene in the studies checked, with the rest unexplained. The V and J calls and clone size were taken over from that table, and D and trimming were inferred from the DNA. This sample lists about 2.2 million clones; 85% to 95% were detected once. Clones ranked in the top ten supply more than 1.5% of the sample.

For the CD8 naive samples, CD45RO-negative cells were positively selected for CCR7, yielding a CD45RA+CCR7+ population from which TemRA cells were excluded. The donors were healthy, HIV-negative adults with no recently reported acute infections or vaccinations. Every donor was a Caucasian adult living in Nashville, Tennessee, USA. Blood was obtained by leukapheresis, after which PBMCs were separated by Ficoll-Histopaque density gradient centrifugation and cryopreserved in liquid nitrogen vapor phase. Analytical flow cytometry was used to check the purity and quantity of each magnetically sorted T cell population. Genomic DNA was isolated from every sorted fraction and measured by UV absorbance on a Nanodrop 2000c. From the cysteine up to the phenylalanine, the CDR3 has a length of 14 residues. Only the CDR3 DNA is retained, 42 bases long and in frame from the first base. Trimming costs V 3 bases and J 6 bases, and their ends lie 11 bases apart. CDR1 and CDR2 are read off the germline V gene (reference sequence) as MNHEY and SMNVEV.

As to this clone: Its antigen has not been determined. Base qualities were left out, and no much larger clone turns up one base away.

The receptor chain draws on TRBV27 and TRBJ1-4; TRBD1 could be the D gene, as 6 bases match. Sequenced material: naive CD8+ T cells from PBMCs. Read against the paper, the sample's cell subset or site label means: CD45RA+CCR7+. The clonotype comes from a young man in good health. Some clones in this sample may be carry-over from other donors' samples. The nucleotide sequence is TGTGCCAGCAGTTTCACAGGGAGTCATGAAAAACTGTTTTTT. Its coded protein is CASSFTGSHEKLFF.